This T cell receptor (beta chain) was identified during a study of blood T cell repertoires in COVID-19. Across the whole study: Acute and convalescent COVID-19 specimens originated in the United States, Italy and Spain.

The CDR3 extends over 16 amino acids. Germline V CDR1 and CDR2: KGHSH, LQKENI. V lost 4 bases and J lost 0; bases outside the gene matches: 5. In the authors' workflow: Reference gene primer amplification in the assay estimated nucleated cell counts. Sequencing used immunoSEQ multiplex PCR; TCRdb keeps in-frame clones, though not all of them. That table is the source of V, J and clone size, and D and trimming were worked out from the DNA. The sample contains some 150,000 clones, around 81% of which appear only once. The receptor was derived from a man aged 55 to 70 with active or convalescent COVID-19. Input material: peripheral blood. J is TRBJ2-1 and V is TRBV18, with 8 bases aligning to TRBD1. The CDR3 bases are TGTGCCAGCTCACACGACAGGGGAAGCTCCTACAATGAGCAGTTCTTC. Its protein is CASSHDRGSSYNEQFF.